Listed below are T cell receptor beta chains from one sample, sequenced in a study of blood T cell repertoires in COVID-19. Method: immunoSEQ multiplex PCR; TCRdb's copy keeps in-frame clones and lacks some. The sample consists of about 330,000 clones, more than 75% of them appearing once. The sample taken for sequencing was PBMCs or T cells enriched from blood (not recorded which). The receptors originated from a woman aged 25 to 45 who had recovered from COVID-19. The CDR3 runs from the conserved cysteine through the conserved F or W. The D gene is left open where the match is weak. Size is stated for part of the rows, as once, few or many counts, or as a class when the clone is expanded.

TRBJ1-2,TRBD1,TRBV5-5,.,TGTGCCAGCAGCCAGAAGAGACAGGGAAACTATGGCTACACCTTC,CASSQKRQGNYGYTF
TRBJ1-2,TRBD1,TRBV11-2,.,TGTGCCAGCAGCTCACTCAAGGGGGCGGCCACCACACACTATGGCTACACCTTC,CASSSLKGAATTHYGYTF
TRBJ1-2,.,TRBV5-6,.,TGTGCCAGCAGCCTGAGTATGAGGGAGAATGGCTACACCTTC,CASSLSMRENGYTF
TRBJ1-1,TRBD1,TRBV7-9,.,TGTGCCAGCAGCTCACGGACAGGGGGCACTGAAGCTTTCTTT,CASSSRTGGTEAFF
TRBJ1-2,.,TRBV29-1,.,TGCAGCGCCCAACTATCGTCCTATGGCTACACCTTC,CSAQLSSYGYTF
TRBJ2-2,TRBD2,TRBV7-2,.,TGTGCCAGCAGCCTTAGCGGGGGGGCCCCCGGGGAGCTGTTTTTT,CASSLSGGAPGELFF
TRBJ1-2,TRBD1,TRBV5-5,.,TGTGCCAGCAGCTTAGGCCCAGGGGGCAACTATGGCTACACCTTC,CASSLGPGGNYGYTF
TRBJ2-1,.,TRBV24-1,.,TGTGCCACTTCGGACGGGAACAATGAGCAGTTCTTC,CATSDGNNEQFF
TRBJ1-2,.,TRBV9,.,TGTGCCAGCAGCCAAGGACAGCGCTATGGCTACACCTTC,CASSQGQRYGYTF
TRBJ1-4,.,TRBV9,.,TGTGCCAGCAGCTCCCGATCAGGTTCCAATGAAAAACTGTTTTTT,CASSSRSGSNEKLFF
TRBJ2-7,.,TRBV3-1/TRBV3-2,.,TGTGCCAGCAAAGGGGCTGCCATCCCCGAGCAGTACTTC,CASKGAAIPEQYF
TRBJ1-2,.,TRBV2,.,TGTGCCGGTTCCACAGAGCCACTTAACTATGGCTACACCTTC,CAGSTEPLNYGYTF
TRBJ1-5,TRBD1,TRBV5-6,.,TGTGCCAGCAGCTTGGGGACAGGAGGGAATCAGCCCCAGCATTTT,CASSLGTGGNQPQHF
TRBJ1-1,.,TRBV5-1,.,TGCGCCAGCAGCTTGGGAGCGGGAAACACTGAAGCTTTCTTT,CASSLGAGNTEAFF
TRBJ1-1,TRBD1,TRBV29-1,.,TGCAGCGGAAGGACAGGGAATACTGAAGCTTTCTTT,CSGRTGNTEAFF
TRBJ1-3,.,TRBV13,.,TGTGCCAGCAGCTTTTCCGGGGGTGTCACCATATATTTT,CASSFSGGVTIYF
TRBJ1-2,TRBD1,TRBV19,.,TGTGCCAGTAGTAAACGGGACAGTGCCCTTAACTATGGCTACACCTTC,CASSKRDSALNYGYTF
TRBJ1-2,.,TRBV18,.,TGTGCCAGCTCCTCGGAGGGAGGGGTGGCAGATGGCTACACCTTC,CASSSEGGVADGYTF
TRBJ2-7,.,TRBV27,once,TGTGCCAGCACCGCACGTTTACAGGGTACCGGCTACGAGCAGTACTTC,CASTARLQGTGYEQYF
TRBJ1-5,.,TRBV27,.,TGTGCCAGCAGTTTAAATTCACAGGGTACCCAGCCCCAGCATTTT,CASSLNSQGTQPQHF
TRBJ2-7,.,TRBV10-3,.,TGTGCCATCAGTGCACGACAGGGAGGTACCTACGAGCAGTACTTC,CAISARQGGTYEQYF
TRBJ1-2,.,TRBV5-6,.,TGTGCCAGCAGCGAAGGACTGGGGGGCTACACCTTC,CASSEGLGGYTF
TRBJ1-1,.,TRBV3-1/TRBV3-2,.,TGTGCCAGCAGCCCGAGGCGGGTGAACACTGAAGCTTTCTTT,CASSPRRVNTEAFF
TRBJ1-5,.,TRBV28,.,TGTGCCAGCAGTTTAACACAGGCGGACCAGCCCCAGCATTTT,CASSLTQADQPQHF
TRBJ2-3,.,TRBV7-8,.,TGTGCCAGCAGCTTCCCCGGACAAAACACAGATACGCAGTATTTT,CASSFPGQNTDTQYF
TRBJ1-2,.,TRBV5-1,.,TGCGCCAGCAGCTTGGCAGACAGCTATGGCTACACCTTC,CASSLADSYGYTF
TRBJ2-2,TRBD1,TRBV5-6,few,TGTGCCAGCAGCAAAACAGGGGACAATACCGGGGAGCTGTTTTTT,CASSKTGDNTGELFF
TRBJ1-1,.,TRBV5-1,.,TGCGCCAGTTCGGAGGCCCCAGCGAACACTGAAGCTTTCTTT,CASSEAPANTEAFF
TRBJ1-3,.,TRBV6-5,.,TGTGCCAGCAGTAATATGCAGGGGGGAAACACCATATATTTT,CASSNMQGGNTIYF
TRBJ1-1,.,TRBV6-5,once,TGTGCCAGCAGTTACTCGAAAAGGGGAGGCACTGAAGCTTTCTTT,CASSYSKRGGTEAFF
TRBJ1-1,.,TRBV5-4,.,TGTGCCAGCAGCCCGGGAGGGGCGGAGGGAACTGAAGCTTTCTTT,CASSPGGAEGTEAFF
TRBJ2-5,TRBD1,TRBV3-1/TRBV3-2,.,TGTGCCAGCAGCCGGCGACAGGGGGCACGAGAGACCCAGTACTTC,CASSRRQGARETQYF
TRBJ1-3,.,TRBV5-1,.,TGCGCCAGCAGCGCGACTTCTGGAAACACCATATATTTT,CASSATSGNTIYF
TRBJ2-1,.,TRBV2,once,TGTGCCAGCAGGGATAGAGGGATCCTAGGAAACGATGAGCAGTTCTTC,CASRDRGILGNDEQFF
TRBJ1-2,.,TRBV6-5,.,TGTGCCAGCAGGGGACTGGGTAGAGAGGGTGGCTACACCTTC,CASRGLGREGGYTF
TRBJ1-1,.,TRBV4-2,.,TGTGCCAGCAGCCCCTTGGGGGGAGTTTCCATGAACACTGAAGCTTTCTTT,CASSPLGGVSMNTEAFF
TRBJ2-5,TRBD2,TRBV4-1,.,TGCGCCAGCAGCCAAGACCGACTAGCGGGGGGGTACCAAGAGACCCAGTACTTC,CASSQDRLAGGYQETQYF
TRBJ2-3,TRBD1,TRBV6-5,.,TGTGCCAGCAGTTACGGACAGGCGAGCACAGATACGCAGTATTTT,CASSYGQASTDTQYF
TRBJ2-2,TRBD1,TRBV4-1,.,TGCGCCAGCAGCCGCCAGCTACTATCCCCACAGGGGAACCCCGGGGAGCTGTTTTTT,CASSRQLLSPQGNPGELFF
TRBJ1-2,TRBD1,TRBV28,once,TGTGCCAGCAGGGTCCGACAGGGTTCCTATGGCTACACCTTC,CASRVRQGSYGYTF
TRBJ2-3,.,TRBV5-1,.,TGCGCCAGCAGCCCGGAGGGTACAGATACGCAGTATTTT,CASSPEGTDTQYF
TRBJ2-1,TRBD2,TRBV19,.,TGTGCCACATCCCCTCTAGCGGCCGAAACCCTTAGGGAGCAGTTCTTC,CATSPLAAETLREQFF
TRBJ2-1,TRBD1,TRBV23-1,.,TGCGCCAGCAGTCGGACGACAGGGGGGAAAGATGAGCAGTTCTTC,CASSRTTGGKDEQFF
TRBJ1-6,.,TRBV21-1,.,TGTGCCAGCAGCAAGAGACAGGGGAGTTCACCCCTCCACTTT,CASSKRQGSSPLHF
TRBJ1-1,.,TRBV30,.,TGTGCCTGGAGTCCAATCGGGGTCCCCACTGAAGCTTTCTTT,CAWSPIGVPTEAFF
TRBJ1-1,TRBD1,TRBV2,.,TGTGCCAGCAGTGAGGACAGGGATGCCACTGAAGCTTTCTTT,CASSEDRDATEAFF
TRBJ1-2,.,TRBV19,.,TGTGCCAGTAGTTCCTGGACAAGCGAGAACTATGGCTACACCTTC,CASSSWTSENYGYTF
TRBJ2-5,.,TRBV6-2/TRBV6-3,.,TGTGCCAGCAGTTACTTGGGGGCGCAAGAGACCCAGTACTTC,CASSYLGAQETQYF
TRBJ1-6,TRBD1,TRBV27,.,TGTGCCAGCAGTTTGGGACAGTCAAATTCACCCCTCCACTTT,CASSLGQSNSPLHF
TRBJ1-1,TRBD1,TRBV18,.,TGTGCCAGCTCACCAATCCGCCAGGGGGCGAACACTGAAGCTTTCTTT,CASSPIRQGANTEAFF
TRBJ1-1,.,TRBV5-1,.,TGCGCCAGCAGCTTGTGGGGGCAGGAACGACCCACTGAAGCTTTCTTT,CASSLWGQERPTEAFF
TRBJ1-6,.,TRBV6-1,.,TGTGCCAGCAGTGAAAATAGGGGGTCCTATAATTCACCCCTCCACTTT,CASSENRGSYNSPLHF
TRBJ1-5,TRBD1,TRBV18,few,TGTGCCAGCTCACCTTGGCAGGGGGACAGCAATCAGCCCCAGCATTTT,CASSPWQGDSNQPQHF
TRBJ1-1,.,TRBV3-1/TRBV3-2,.,TGTGCCAGCAGCCACTCGGACAGCGCGACTGAAGCTTTCTTT,CASSHSDSATEAFF
TRBJ2-3,.,TRBV6-5,.,TGTGCCAGCAGTCTCGGGGATCCTAGCACAGATACGCAGTATTTT,CASSLGDPSTDTQYF
TRBJ1-5,TRBD1,TRBV30,.,TGTGCCTGGAGTGACCAGACAGGGGACCGCAATCAGCCCCAGCATTTT,CAWSDQTGDRNQPQHF
TRBJ1-1,.,TRBV29-1,.,TGCAGCGTTGAAGTAGGGGGACACACTGAAGCTTTCTTT,CSVEVGGHTEAFF